A single sample is the source of the 13 T cell receptor beta chains below, sequenced in a study of blood T cells in healthy people across ages. Using a J-beta primer mix together with a sample-barcoded 5' primer, a second PCR was run for roughly 6 to 12 cycles. Each CDR3 protein is one row after TCRdb ran MiXCR on the 5' RACE reads. The table records about 1.8 million distinct CDR3 sequences, about 50% of them present only once. The sample was blood. These receptors all stem from a woman aged 40 to 50 in good health.

In its sample, this clonotype was seen a few times. This chain uses TRBV6-5 with TRBJ2-5; weak D call: TRBD1 (5 bases). Looked up from germline, CDR1 is MNHEY and CDR2 is SVGAGI. The CDR3 has 19 residues. The V end lost 4 bases, the J end lost 1 base, and 25 bases lay between the germline ends. The CDR3 is CASSSTRTFGLLLQETQYF. In DNA, the CDR3 is TGTGCCAGCAGTTCCACGAGGACATTCGGCCTGCTTCTCCAAGAGACCCAGTACTTC.

This rearrangement joins TRBV5-1 to TRBJ2-4, with 7 bases fitting TRBD1. The DNA end is more similar to TRBJ2-7, so the J call may be wrong. CDR1 SGHRS and CDR2 YFSETQ come from the germline V gene. The CDR3 has 20 amino acids. The chain's CDR3 is CASSLGFVGTVPAQGIEQYF. CDR3 DNA: TGCGCCAGCAGCTTGGGATTCGTTGGGACAGTCCCTGCCCAGGGGATCGAGCAGTACTTC.

This chain connects TRBV19 to TRBJ2-4; D unclear. The CDR3 runs 13 residues. The germline V gene encodes CDR1 LNHDA and CDR2 SQIVND (reference sequence). With 6 bases removed from V and 2 bases from J, the gap between germline ends came to 8 bases. CDR3 bases: TGTGCCAGTAGGGGCCGGTCCAAAAACATTCAGTACTTC. Translated: CASRGRSKNIQYF.

The sample holds a few counts of this clonotype. The genes are TRBV28 and TRBJ1-2; D perhaps matches TRBD1 (5 bases). CDR3 size: 14 residues. V dropped 3 bases and J dropped 10 bases, with 18 bases sitting between them. CDR1 and CDR2 from the germline V gene are MDHEN and SYDVKM. Here the CDR3 DNA reads TGTGCCAGCAGTTTTCATGACAGTAGGAGAAACTACACCTTC. Translating it yields CASSFHDSRRNYTF.

The V gene is TRBV20-1, the J gene TRBJ2-1; perhaps TRBD1 as D (5 bases). The CDR3 runs 14 residues. The germline V and J ends were trimmed by 3 bases and 2 bases, with 11 bases remaining between them. Looked up from germline, CDR1 is DFQATT and CDR2 is SNEGSKA (reference sequence). DNA of the CDR3: TGCAGTGCTAGTATGGGGCCAGCCTACAATGAGCAGTTCTTC. Translating it yields CSASMGPAYNEQFF.

This chain uses TRBV28 with TRBJ2-5; a weak D match, TRBD1 (5 bases). Germline V lookup: CDR1 MDHEN, CDR2 SYDVKM. The CDR3 length is 16 residues. The ends were cut back, 6 bases at V and 2 bases at J, with 19 bases in the middle. The CDR3 DNA follows: TGTGCCAGCAGCTACCCGGTCGAGACAGCACAAGAGACCCAGTACTTC. Translating it yields CASSYPVETAQETQYF. Full variable domain (rest looked up from reference TRBV28 and TRBJ2-5): DVKVTQSSRYLVKRTGEKVFLECVQDMDHENMFWYRQDPGLGLRLIYFSYDVKMKEKGDIPEGYSVSREKKERFSLILESASTNQTSMYLCASSYPVETAQETQYFGPGTRLLVL.

This clonotype was observed once. The chain couples TRBV28 to TRBJ2-1; 9 nucleotides align to TRBD1. V shed 2 bases, J shed 7 bases, and the junction held 6 bases outside the gene matches. CDR1 is MDHEN, CDR2 SYDVKM, per germline. This CDR3 spans 15 amino acids. The CDR3 loop reads CASSLGGTGKNEQFF. CDR3 in DNA: TGTGCCAGCAGTTTAGGCGGGACAGGGAAAAATGAGCAGTTCTTC.

The gene calls are TRBV28 and TRBJ2-1, with D possibly called TRBD1 or TRBD2 (5 bases each). The germline V gene encodes CDR1 MDHEN and CDR2 SYDVKM. V was clipped by 4 bases and J by 7 bases, with 17 bases between them. CDR3 length: 15 amino acids. The CDR3 bases are TGTGCCAGCAGTTACAGGCTAGGCCCGGGGAATGAGCAGTTCTTC. Amino acid sequence: CASSYRLGPGNEQFF.

V is TRBV28 and J is TRBJ2-1; no reliable D call. Germline CDR1 MDHEN, CDR2 SYDVKM. The V end lost 6 bases, the J end lost 0 bases, and 12 bases lay between the germline ends. CDR3 size: 15 residues. CDR3 nucleotides: TGTGCCAGCAGGATCGACCCCGGCTCCTACAATGAGCAGTTCTTC. The encoded protein is CASRIDPGSYNEQFF.

This sequence joins TRBV27 and TRBJ2-1, with 13 bases aligning to TRBD2. V gave up 5 bases and J gave up 4 bases; unmatched junction bases: 11. Germline CDR1 MNHEY, CDR2 SMNVEV (reference sequence). This CDR3 spans 18 amino acids. The CDR3 sequence: CASSPTARLAGGYNEQFF. The CDR3 coding sequence is TGTGCCAGCAGTCCTACCGCCAGACTAGCGGGGGGATACAATGAGCAGTTCTTC.

The rearrangement uses TRBV7-2 and TRBJ2-1; D is perhaps TRBD1 or TRBD2 (7 bases each). In germline, CDR1 is SGHTA, CDR2 FQGNSA. The CDR3 spans 17 residues. With 2 bases removed from V and 8 bases from J, the gap between germline ends came to 22 bases. Here the CDR3 DNA reads TGTGCCAGCAGCTTAAGCCCCCAGGGGGGGGGCCGCGATGAGCAGTTCTTC. This sequence encodes CASSLSPQGGGRDEQFF. Full variable domain (missing parts from reference TRBV7-2 and TRBJ2-1): GAGVSQSPSNKVTEKGKDVELRCDPISGHTALYWYRQSLGQGLEFLIYFQGNSAPDKSGLPSDRFSAERTGGSVSTLTIQRTQQEDSAVYLCASSLSPQGGGRDEQFFGPGTRLTVL.

This chain links TRBV10-3 with TRBJ2-5; TRBD1 matches at 9 bases. This CDR3 is 13 amino acids long. CDR1 and CDR2 from the germline V gene are ENHRY and SYGVKD. With 8 bases clipped from V and 2 bases from J, the junction kept 3 bases outside the gene matches. The CDR3 DNA reads TGTGCCATCGGGACAGGGAGACAAGAGACCCAGTACTTC. It codes for CAIGTGRQETQYF.

The CDR3 region has the DNA TGTGCCAGCAGCACGGACAGTACTAACTATGGCTACACCTTC. It specifies CASSTDSTNYGYTF. V gene TRBV7-3 combines with J gene TRBJ1-2; D perhaps matches TRBD1 (6 bases). The germline CDR1 and CDR2 sequences are SGHTA and FQGTGA. V dropped 5 bases and J dropped 0 bases, with 10 bases sitting between them. This CDR3 is 14 amino acids long.